This T cell receptor (beta chain) was captured by sequencing in a study of T cells after yellow fever vaccination. V was cut by 0 bases and J by 3 bases, with 8 bases left in between. Germline V gives CDR1 MNHEY, CDR2 SVGAGI. The CDR3 contains 14 residues. Using its own MiXCR run on the 5' RACE reads, TCRdb lists one record per CDR3 protein. This sample has hundreds of thousands of distinct CDR3 sequences, with about 17% found just once. This clonotype occurred a few times. J is TRBJ2-5 and V is TRBV6-5; D unresolved. The receptor was isolated from a man younger than 30 who received the YFV17D yellow fever vaccine. The sequencing used PBMCs, collected before the yellow fever booster vaccination. In DNA form, the CDR3 reads TGTGCCAGCAGTTACTCGGCCAGAGAAGAGACCCAGTACTTC. Translating it yields CASSYSAREETQYF.